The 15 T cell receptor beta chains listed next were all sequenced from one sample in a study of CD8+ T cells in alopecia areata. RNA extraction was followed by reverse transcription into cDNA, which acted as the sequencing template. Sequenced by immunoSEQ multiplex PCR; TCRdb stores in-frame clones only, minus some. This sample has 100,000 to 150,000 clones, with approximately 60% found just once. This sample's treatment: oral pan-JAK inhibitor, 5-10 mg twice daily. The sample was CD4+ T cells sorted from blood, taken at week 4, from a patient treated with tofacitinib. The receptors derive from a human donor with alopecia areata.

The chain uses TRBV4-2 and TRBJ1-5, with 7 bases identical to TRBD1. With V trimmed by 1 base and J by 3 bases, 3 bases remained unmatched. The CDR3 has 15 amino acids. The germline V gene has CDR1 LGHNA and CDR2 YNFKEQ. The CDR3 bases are TGTGCCAGCAGCCAAGCGACAGGGACCAATCAGCCCCAGCATTTT. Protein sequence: CASSQATGTNQPQHF.

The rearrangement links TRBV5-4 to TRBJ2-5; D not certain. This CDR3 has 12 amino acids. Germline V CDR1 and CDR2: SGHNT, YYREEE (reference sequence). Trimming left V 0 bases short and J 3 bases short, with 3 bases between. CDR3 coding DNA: TGTGCCAGCAGCTTGGGGGAAGAGACCCAGTACTTC. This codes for CASSLGEETQYF. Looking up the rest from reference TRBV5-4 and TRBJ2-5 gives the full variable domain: ETGVTQSPTHLIKTRGQQVTLRCSSQSGHNTVSWYQQALGQGPQFIFQYYREEENGRGNFPPRFSGLQFPNYSSELNVNALELDDSALYLCASSLGEETQYFGPGTRLLVL.

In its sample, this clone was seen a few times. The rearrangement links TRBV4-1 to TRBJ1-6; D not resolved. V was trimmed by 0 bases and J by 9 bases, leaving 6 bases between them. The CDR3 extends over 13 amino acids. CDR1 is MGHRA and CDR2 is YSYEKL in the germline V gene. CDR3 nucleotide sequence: TGCGCCAGCAGCCAAGACCGCGCTTCACCCCTCCACTTT. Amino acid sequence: CASSQDRASPLHF.

The CDR3 DNA is TGTGCCACCAGCAGAGATAGGGCCACCAATCAGCCCCAGCATTTT. Amino acids: CATSRDRATNQPQHF. The rearrangement uses TRBV15 and TRBJ1-5; no clear D. Germline-derived CDR1 and CDR2 are LNHNV and YYDKDF (reference sequence). CDR3 length: 15 residues. Trimming removed 0 bases from V and 3 bases from J, with 9 bases in between.

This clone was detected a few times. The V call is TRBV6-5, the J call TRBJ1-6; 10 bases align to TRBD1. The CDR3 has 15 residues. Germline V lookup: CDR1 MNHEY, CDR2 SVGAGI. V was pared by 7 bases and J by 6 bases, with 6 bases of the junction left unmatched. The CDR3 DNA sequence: TGTGCCAGCAACCAAAGGACAGGGGGTAATTCACCCCTCCACTTT. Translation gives CASNQRTGGNSPLHF.

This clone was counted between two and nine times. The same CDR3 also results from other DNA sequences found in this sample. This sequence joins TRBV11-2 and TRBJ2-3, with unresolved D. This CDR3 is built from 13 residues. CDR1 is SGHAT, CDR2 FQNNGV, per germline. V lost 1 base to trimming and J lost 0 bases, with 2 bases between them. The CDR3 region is CASSLGSTDTQYF. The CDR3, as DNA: TGTGCCAGCAGCTTAGGGAGCACAGATACGCAGTATTTT.

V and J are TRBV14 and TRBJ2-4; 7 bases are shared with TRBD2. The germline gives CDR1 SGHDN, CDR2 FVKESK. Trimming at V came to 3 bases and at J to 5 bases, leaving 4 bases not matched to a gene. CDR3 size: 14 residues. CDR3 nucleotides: TGTGCCAGCAGCCAGCGCGCGGGGGAAAACATTCAGTACTTC. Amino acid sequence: CASSQRAGENIQYF.

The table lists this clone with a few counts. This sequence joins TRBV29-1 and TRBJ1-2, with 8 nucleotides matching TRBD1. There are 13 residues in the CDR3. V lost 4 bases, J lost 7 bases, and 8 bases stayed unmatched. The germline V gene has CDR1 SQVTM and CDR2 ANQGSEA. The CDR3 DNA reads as TGCAGCGTTGCGACAGGGGTTTGGGGTGGCTACACCTTC. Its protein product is CSVATGVWGGYTF.

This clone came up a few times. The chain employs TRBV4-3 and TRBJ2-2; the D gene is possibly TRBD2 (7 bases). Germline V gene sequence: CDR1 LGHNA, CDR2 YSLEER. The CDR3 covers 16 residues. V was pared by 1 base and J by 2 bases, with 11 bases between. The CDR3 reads CASSQGRGANTGELFF. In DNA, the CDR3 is TGCGCCAGCAGCCAAGGTCGGGGGGCTAACACCGGGGAGCTGTTTTTT.

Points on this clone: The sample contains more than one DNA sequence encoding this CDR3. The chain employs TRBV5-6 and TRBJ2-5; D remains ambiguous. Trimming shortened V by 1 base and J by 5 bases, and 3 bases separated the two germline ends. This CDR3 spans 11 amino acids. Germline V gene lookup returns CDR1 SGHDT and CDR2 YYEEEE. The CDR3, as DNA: TGTGCCAGCAGCTTGAGGGAGACCCAGTACTTC. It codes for CASSLRETQYF.

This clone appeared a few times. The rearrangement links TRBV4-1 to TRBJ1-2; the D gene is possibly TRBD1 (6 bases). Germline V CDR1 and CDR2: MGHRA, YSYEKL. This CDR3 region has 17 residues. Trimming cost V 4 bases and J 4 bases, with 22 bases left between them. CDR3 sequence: CASSPQIQGGAGYGYTF. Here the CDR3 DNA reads TGCGCCAGCAGCCCTCAAATACAGGGAGGAGCAGGCTATGGCTACACCTTC.

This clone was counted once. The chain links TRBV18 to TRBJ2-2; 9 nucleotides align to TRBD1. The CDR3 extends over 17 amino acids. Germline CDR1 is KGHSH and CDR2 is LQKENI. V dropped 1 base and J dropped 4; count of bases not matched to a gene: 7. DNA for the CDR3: TGTGCCAGCTCACCACTAGGCGGACAGGGGACCACCGGGGAGCTGTTTTTT. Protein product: CASSPLGGQGTTGELFF.

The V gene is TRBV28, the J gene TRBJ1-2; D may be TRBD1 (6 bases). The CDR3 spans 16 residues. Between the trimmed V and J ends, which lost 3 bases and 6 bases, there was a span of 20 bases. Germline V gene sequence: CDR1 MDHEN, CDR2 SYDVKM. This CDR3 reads CASSLIGAGGDDGYTF. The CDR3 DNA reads TGTGCCAGCAGTTTGATTGGAGCGGGGGGCGATGATGGCTACACCTTC.

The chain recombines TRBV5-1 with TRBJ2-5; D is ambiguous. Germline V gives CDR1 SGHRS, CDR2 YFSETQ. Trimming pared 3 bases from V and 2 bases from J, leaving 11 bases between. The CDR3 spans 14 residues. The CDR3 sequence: CASSWTSKQETQYF. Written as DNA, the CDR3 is TGCGCCAGCAGCTGGACGAGTAAACAAGAGACCCAGTACTTC.

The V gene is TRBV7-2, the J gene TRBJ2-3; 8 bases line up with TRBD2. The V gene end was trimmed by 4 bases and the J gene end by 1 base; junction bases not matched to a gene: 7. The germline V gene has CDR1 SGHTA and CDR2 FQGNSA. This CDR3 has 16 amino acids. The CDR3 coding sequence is TGTGCCAGCAGCTCTCCTAGCGGGTCCCGCACAGATACGCAGTATTTT. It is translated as CASSSPSGSRTDTQYF. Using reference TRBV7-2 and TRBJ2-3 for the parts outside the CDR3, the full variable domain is GAGVSQSPSNKVTEKGKDVELRCDPISGHTALYWYRQSLGQGLEFLIYFQGNSAPDKSGLPSDRFSAERTGGSVSTLTIQRTQQEDSAVYLCASSSPSGSRTDTQYFGPGTRLTVL.